Listed below are T cell receptor beta chains from one sample, sequenced in a study of OX40 agonist ivuxolimab in advanced cancers. Clones were sequenced by immunoSEQ multiplex PCR, and TCRdb holds only the in-frame ones, with some missing. The sample consists of about 52,000 clones, over 80% of them appearing once. Source: CD4+ or CD8+ T cells sorted from blood, taken in a trial of the OX40 agonist ivuxolimab. These TCRs come from an adult with an advanced solid tumor such as melanoma, head and neck, liver or kidney cancer. The CDR3 runs from the conserved cysteine through the conserved F or W. The order of the fields is J gene, V gene, D gene, clone size, CDR3 protein, CDR3 DNA. The D gene is left open where the match is weak. Only part of the rows carry a size: once, few, many, or a class if the clone is expanded.

j_call: TRBJ1-5
v_call: TRBV21-1
d_call: -
clone_size: -
cdr3_aa: CASSKVGREYNQPQHF
cdr3_nt: TGTGCCAGCAGCAAAGTAGGGAGGGAGTATAATCAGCCCCAGCATTTT

j_call: TRBJ1-1
v_call: TRBV7-9
d_call: -
clone_size: -
cdr3_aa: CASSWQGGNTEAFF
cdr3_nt: TGTGCCAGCAGCTGGCAGGGAGGGAACACTGAAGCTTTCTTT

j_call: TRBJ2-7
v_call: TRBV18
d_call: -
clone_size: -
cdr3_aa: CASSRGGLYEQYF
cdr3_nt: TGTGCCAGCTCAAGGGGGGGCCTCTACGAGCAGTACTTC

j_call: TRBJ1-2
v_call: TRBV5-6
d_call: -
clone_size: few
cdr3_aa: CASSDRGVNYGYTF
cdr3_nt: TGTGCCAGCAGCGACCGAGGAGTCAACTATGGCTACACCTTC

j_call: TRBJ1-5
v_call: TRBV5-4
d_call: TRBD1
clone_size: few
cdr3_aa: CASRAGQLYQPQHF
cdr3_nt: TGTGCCAGCAGGGCGGGACAGCTTTATCAGCCCCAGCATTTT

j_call: TRBJ2-5
v_call: TRBV9
d_call: -
clone_size: -
cdr3_aa: CASSVDVGGRETQYF
cdr3_nt: TGTGCCAGCAGCGTAGATGTGGGGGGGCGGGAGACCCAGTACTTC

j_call: TRBJ2-5
v_call: TRBV7-2
d_call: TRBD2
clone_size: -
cdr3_aa: CASSEGLASGSGETQYF
cdr3_nt: TGTGCCAGCAGTGAAGGTTTGGCTAGCGGGAGTGGTGAGACCCAGTACTTC

j_call: TRBJ1-1
v_call: TRBV5-5
d_call: TRBD1
clone_size: -
cdr3_aa: CASSSPGTGHTEAFF
cdr3_nt: TGTGCCAGCAGTTCACCCGGGACAGGACACACTGAAGCTTTCTTT

j_call: TRBJ2-2
v_call: TRBV5-1
d_call: TRBD2
clone_size: -
cdr3_aa: CASSAGLAGGELFF
cdr3_nt: TGCGCCAGCAGCGCGGGACTAGCGGGCGGGGAGCTGTTTTTT

j_call: TRBJ2-2
v_call: TRBV19
d_call: -
clone_size: -
cdr3_aa: CASSKRGASGELFF
cdr3_nt: TGTGCCAGTTCCAAGAGGGGCGCGTCCGGGGAGCTGTTTTTT

j_call: TRBJ1-1
v_call: TRBV2
d_call: -
clone_size: -
cdr3_aa: CASSERQNTEAFF
cdr3_nt: TGTGCCAGCAGTGAAAGACAGAACACTGAAGCTTTCTTT

j_call: TRBJ2-2
v_call: TRBV10-3
d_call: TRBD2
clone_size: -
cdr3_aa: CAISGTSGNTGELFF
cdr3_nt: TGTGCCATCAGCGGGACTAGCGGGAACACCGGGGAGCTGTTTTTT

j_call: TRBJ2-7
v_call: TRBV7-9
d_call: TRBD2
clone_size: -
cdr3_aa: CASSLGTSGSRSYEQYF
cdr3_nt: TGTGCCAGCAGCTTAGGGACTAGCGGGAGTAGATCCTACGAGCAGTACTTC

j_call: TRBJ2-1
v_call: TRBV19
d_call: -
clone_size: -
cdr3_aa: CASPVDEQFF
cdr3_nt: TGTGCCAGCCCGGTGGATGAGCAGTTCTTC

j_call: TRBJ1-1
v_call: TRBV7-9
d_call: TRBD1
clone_size: -
cdr3_aa: CASSRGQGENTEAFF
cdr3_nt: TGTGCCAGCAGCAGAGGACAGGGGGAGAACACTGAAGCTTTCTTT

j_call: TRBJ2-3
v_call: TRBV9
d_call: TRBD1
clone_size: -
cdr3_aa: CASSVASGGGEITSTDTQYF
cdr3_nt: TGTGCCAGCAGCGTAGCGTCAGGGGGCGGGGAGATAACTAGCACAGATACGCAGTATTTT

j_call: TRBJ2-1
v_call: TRBV6-6
d_call: TRBD2
clone_size: -
cdr3_aa: CASTLAEPSYNEQFF
cdr3_nt: TGTGCCAGCACCCTAGCGGAACCCTCCTACAATGAGCAGTTCTTC

j_call: TRBJ2-2
v_call: TRBV7-6
d_call: TRBD1
clone_size: medium-sized
cdr3_aa: CASSLRDRDTGELFF
cdr3_nt: TGTGCCAGCAGCTTGAGGGACAGAGACACCGGGGAGCTGTTTTTT

j_call: TRBJ2-5
v_call: TRBV10-3
d_call: -
clone_size: -
cdr3_aa: CAISVSGLTLETQYF
cdr3_nt: TGTGCCATCAGTGTGAGTGGCTTGACCCTGGAGACCCAGTACTTC

j_call: TRBJ2-7
v_call: TRBV4-1
d_call: -
clone_size: few
cdr3_aa: CASSQGSGAAYEQYF
cdr3_nt: TGCGCCAGCAGCCAAGGATCCGGGGCCGCCTACGAGCAGTACTTC

j_call: TRBJ2-7
v_call: TRBV5-6
d_call: -
clone_size: once
cdr3_aa: CASSLSGDLYEQYF
cdr3_nt: TGTGCCAGCAGCTTGTCAGGGGACCTCTACGAGCAGTACTTC

j_call: TRBJ2-1
v_call: TRBV28
d_call: -
clone_size: -
cdr3_aa: CASRLARGYNEQFF
cdr3_nt: TGTGCCAGCAGACTAGCTAGGGGATACAATGAGCAGTTCTTC

j_call: TRBJ2-3
v_call: TRBV5-4
d_call: TRBD2
clone_size: -
cdr3_aa: CASSLGGLAGITDTQYF
cdr3_nt: TGTGCCAGCAGCTTGGGCGGACTAGCGGGGATCACAGATACGCAGTATTTT

j_call: TRBJ1-5
v_call: TRBV2
d_call: -
clone_size: -
cdr3_aa: CASSAVGPSGPQHF
cdr3_nt: TGTGCCAGCAGCGCGGTGGGTCCCTCGGGGCCCCAGCATTTT

j_call: TRBJ2-3
v_call: TRBV7-2
d_call: -
clone_size: -
cdr3_aa: CASSLSVRERTDTQYF
cdr3_nt: TGTGCCAGCAGCTTAAGCGTCAGGGAACGGACAGATACGCAGTATTTT

j_call: TRBJ2-1
v_call: TRBV5-5
d_call: -
clone_size: -
cdr3_aa: CASSVGTTNEQFF
cdr3_nt: TGTGCCAGCAGTGTGGGGACAACTAATGAGCAGTTCTTC

j_call: TRBJ1-1
v_call: TRBV4-2
d_call: -
clone_size: -
cdr3_aa: CASRSIFGQTNTEAFF
cdr3_nt: TGTGCCAGCAGGTCAATATTCGGACAGACGAACACTGAAGCTTTCTTT

j_call: TRBJ2-1
v_call: TRBV7-3
d_call: -
clone_size: -
cdr3_aa: CASSPGGGEQFF
cdr3_nt: TGTGCCAGCAGCCCAGGAGGGGGAGAGCAGTTCTTC

j_call: TRBJ2-1
v_call: TRBV7-2
d_call: -
clone_size: -
cdr3_aa: CASSFSGRYEQFF
cdr3_nt: TGTGCCAGCAGCTTTAGCGGACGGTATGAGCAGTTCTTC

j_call: TRBJ2-2
v_call: TRBV11-1
d_call: TRBD1
clone_size: -
cdr3_aa: CASSRGQGYTGELFF
cdr3_nt: TGTGCCAGCAGTCGAGGACAGGGGTACACCGGGGAGCTGTTTTTT

j_call: TRBJ1-1
v_call: TRBV27
d_call: TRBD1
clone_size: -
cdr3_aa: CASSLQGDTEAFF
cdr3_nt: TGTGCCAGCAGTTTACAGGGGGACACTGAAGCTTTCTTT

j_call: TRBJ2-3
v_call: TRBV7-2
d_call: -
clone_size: -
cdr3_aa: CASSSLHGADTQYF
cdr3_nt: TGTGCCAGCAGCTCCCTACACGGAGCAGATACGCAGTATTTT

j_call: TRBJ2-1
v_call: TRBV13
d_call: -
clone_size: -
cdr3_aa: CASSSRLSSYNEQFF
cdr3_nt: TGTGCCAGCAGCTCCCGGTTAAGCTCCTACAATGAGCAGTTCTTC

j_call: TRBJ2-2
v_call: TRBV5-1
d_call: TRBD1
clone_size: few
cdr3_aa: CASSITGATGELFF
cdr3_nt: TGCGCCAGCAGCATAACAGGGGCCACCGGGGAGCTGTTTTTT

j_call: TRBJ1-2
v_call: TRBV7-9
d_call: -
clone_size: few
cdr3_aa: CASSRDPVNYGYTF
cdr3_nt: TGTGCCAGCAGCCGAGATCCGGTCAACTATGGCTACACCTTC

j_call: TRBJ1-1
v_call: TRBV5-1
d_call: TRBD1
clone_size: once
cdr3_aa: CASSHALGQLNTEAFF
cdr3_nt: TGCGCCAGCAGCCACGCGTTGGGACAGTTGAACACTGAAGCTTTCTTT

j_call: TRBJ1-1
v_call: TRBV19
d_call: -
clone_size: -
cdr3_aa: CASSISRAFGGAFF
cdr3_nt: TGTGCCAGTAGTATATCCCGGGCATTCGGAGGAGCTTTCTTT

j_call: TRBJ2-3
v_call: TRBV28
d_call: -
clone_size: -
cdr3_aa: CASTRYGSDTQYF
cdr3_nt: TGTGCCAGCACGCGGTATGGTTCGGATACGCAGTATTTT

j_call: TRBJ2-1
v_call: TRBV7-9
d_call: TRBD2
clone_size: few
cdr3_aa: CASSHTPQRGEKNEQFF
cdr3_nt: TGTGCCAGCAGCCACACTCCGCAGCGGGGGGAGAAAAATGAGCAGTTCTTC

j_call: TRBJ2-2
v_call: TRBV14
d_call: TRBD1
clone_size: -
cdr3_aa: CASSQATGGTGELFF
cdr3_nt: TGTGCCAGCAGCCAAGCCACAGGGGGCACCGGGGAGCTGTTTTTT

j_call: TRBJ1-2
v_call: TRBV5-1
d_call: -
clone_size: -
cdr3_aa: CASSLDGGYGYTF
cdr3_nt: TGCGCCAGCAGTTTGGACGGGGGCTATGGCTACACCTTC

j_call: TRBJ2-7
v_call: TRBV28
d_call: -
clone_size: -
cdr3_aa: CASSFSDGTYEQYF
cdr3_nt: TGTGCCAGCAGTTTCTCCGACGGAACCTACGAGCAGTACTTC

j_call: TRBJ2-4
v_call: TRBV2
d_call: -
clone_size: -
cdr3_aa: CASSQGGSKNIQYF
cdr3_nt: TGTGCCAGCAGTCAAGGGGGATCGAAAAACATTCAGTACTTC

j_call: TRBJ2-7
v_call: TRBV30
d_call: -
clone_size: -
cdr3_aa: CAWSPRGLNSYEQYF
cdr3_nt: TGTGCCTGGAGTCCCCGGGGGCTCAACTCCTACGAGCAGTACTTC

j_call: TRBJ2-3
v_call: TRBV9
d_call: TRBD2
clone_size: -
cdr3_aa: CASSVGLAGVPHTQYF
cdr3_nt: TGTGCCAGCAGCGTAGGGTTAGCGGGGGTGCCCCATACGCAGTATTTT

j_call: TRBJ2-5
v_call: TRBV2
d_call: TRBD1
clone_size: -
cdr3_aa: CASSVSGGGETQYF
cdr3_nt: TGTGCCAGCAGTGTTTCAGGGGGCGGGGAGACCCAGTACTTC

j_call: TRBJ2-5
v_call: TRBV7-2
d_call: -
clone_size: -
cdr3_aa: CASSLVVVGETQYF
cdr3_nt: TGTGCCAGCAGCTTAGTGGTGGTGGGGGAGACCCAGTACTTC

j_call: TRBJ1-2
v_call: TRBV6-6
d_call: -
clone_size: -
cdr3_aa: CASSYEEHYGYTF
cdr3_nt: TGTGCCAGCAGTTACGAGGAGCACTATGGCTACACCTTC

j_call: TRBJ2-3
v_call: TRBV4-1
d_call: -
clone_size: -
cdr3_aa: CASSQDNSAPPTQYF
cdr3_nt: TGCGCCAGCAGCCAAGATAATAGCGCTCCCCCTACGCAGTATTTT

j_call: TRBJ2-3
v_call: TRBV4-3
d_call: -
clone_size: -
cdr3_aa: CASSQDLGGSSRRDTQYF
cdr3_nt: TGCGCCAGCAGCCAAGATCTGGGCGGCTCTTCTAGAAGGGATACGCAGTATTTT